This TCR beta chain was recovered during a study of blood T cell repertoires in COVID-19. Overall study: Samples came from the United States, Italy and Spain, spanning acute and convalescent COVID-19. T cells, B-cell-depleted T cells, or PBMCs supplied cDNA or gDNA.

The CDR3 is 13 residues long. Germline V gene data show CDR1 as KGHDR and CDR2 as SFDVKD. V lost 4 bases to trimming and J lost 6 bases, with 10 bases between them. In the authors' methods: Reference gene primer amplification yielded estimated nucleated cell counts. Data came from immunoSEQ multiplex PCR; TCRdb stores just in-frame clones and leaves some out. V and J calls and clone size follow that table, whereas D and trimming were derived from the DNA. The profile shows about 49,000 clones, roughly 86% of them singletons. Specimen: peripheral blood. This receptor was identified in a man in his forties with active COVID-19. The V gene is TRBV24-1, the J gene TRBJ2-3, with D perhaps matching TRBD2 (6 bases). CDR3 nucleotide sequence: TGTGCCACCAGTGACCCCCGGGAGGATACGCAGTATTTT. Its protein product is CATSDPREDTQYF.